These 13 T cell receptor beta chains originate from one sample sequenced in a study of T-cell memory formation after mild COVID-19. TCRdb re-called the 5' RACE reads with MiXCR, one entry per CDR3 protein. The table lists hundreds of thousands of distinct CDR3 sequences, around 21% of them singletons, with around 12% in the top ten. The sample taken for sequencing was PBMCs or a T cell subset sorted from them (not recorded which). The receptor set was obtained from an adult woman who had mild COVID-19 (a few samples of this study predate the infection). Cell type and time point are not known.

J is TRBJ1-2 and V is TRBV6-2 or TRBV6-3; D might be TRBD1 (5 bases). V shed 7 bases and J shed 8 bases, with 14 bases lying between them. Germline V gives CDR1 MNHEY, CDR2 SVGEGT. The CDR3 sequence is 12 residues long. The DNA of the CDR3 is TGTGCCAGCACAATGGGGGAGGACGGCTACACCTTC. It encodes CASTMGEDGYTF.

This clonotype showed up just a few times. The DNA for the CDR3 is TGTGCCATCTGTCTAGCGGGGACAGATACGCAGTATTTT. It specifies CAICLAGTDTQYF. J is TRBJ2-3 and V is TRBV10-3; 9 bases match TRBD2. From germline, CDR1 is ENHRY and CDR2 SYGVKD. The CDR3 loop spans 13 amino acids. With V trimmed by 8 bases and J by 3 bases, 3 bases remained unmatched.

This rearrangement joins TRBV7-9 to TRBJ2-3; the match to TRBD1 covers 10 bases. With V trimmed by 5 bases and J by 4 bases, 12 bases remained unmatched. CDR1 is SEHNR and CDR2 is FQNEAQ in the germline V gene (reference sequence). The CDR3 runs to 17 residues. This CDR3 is CASSGWTGGKQPDTQYF. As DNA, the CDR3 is TGTGCCAGCAGCGGGTGGACAGGGGGAAAACAGCCAGATACGCAGTATTTT.

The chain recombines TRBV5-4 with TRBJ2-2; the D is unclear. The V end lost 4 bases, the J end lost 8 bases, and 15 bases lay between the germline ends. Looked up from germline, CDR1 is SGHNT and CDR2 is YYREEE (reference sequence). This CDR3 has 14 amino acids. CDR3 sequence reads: CASSPIPGRGELFF. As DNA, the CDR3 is TGTGCCAGCAGCCCCATCCCAGGACGGGGGGAGCTGTTTTTT. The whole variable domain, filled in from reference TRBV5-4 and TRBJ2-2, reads ETGVTQSPTHLIKTRGQQVTLRCSSQSGHNTVSWYQQALGQGPQFIFQYYREEENGRGNFPPRFSGLQFPNYSSELNVNALELDDSALYLCASSPIPGRGELFFGEGSRLTVL.

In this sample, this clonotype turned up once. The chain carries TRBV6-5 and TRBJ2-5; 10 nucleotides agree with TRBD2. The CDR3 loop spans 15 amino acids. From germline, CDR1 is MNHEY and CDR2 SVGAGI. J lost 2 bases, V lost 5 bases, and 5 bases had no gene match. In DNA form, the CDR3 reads TGTGCCAGCAGTAAAAATAGCGGGAGGCAAGAGACCCAGTACTTC. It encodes CASSKNSGRQETQYF.

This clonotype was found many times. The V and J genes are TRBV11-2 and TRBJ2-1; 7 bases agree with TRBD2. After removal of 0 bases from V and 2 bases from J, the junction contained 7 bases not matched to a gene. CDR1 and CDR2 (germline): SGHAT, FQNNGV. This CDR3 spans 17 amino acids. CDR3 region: CASSLDRAGRAYNEQFF. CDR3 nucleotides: TGTGCCAGCAGCTTAGATCGAGCGGGGAGGGCCTACAATGAGCAGTTCTTC.

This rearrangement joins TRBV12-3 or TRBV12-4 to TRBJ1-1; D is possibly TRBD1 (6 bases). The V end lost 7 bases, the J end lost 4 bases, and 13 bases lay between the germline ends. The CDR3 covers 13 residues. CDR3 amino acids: CASNPGVGTEAFF. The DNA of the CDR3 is TGTGCCAGCAACCCAGGGGTAGGCACTGAAGCTTTCTTT.

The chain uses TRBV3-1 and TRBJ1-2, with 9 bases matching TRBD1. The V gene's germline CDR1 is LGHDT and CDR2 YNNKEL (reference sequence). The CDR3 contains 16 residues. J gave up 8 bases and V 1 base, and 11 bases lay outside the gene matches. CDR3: CASSQVFRTGVSGYTF. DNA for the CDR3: TGTGCCAGCAGCCAAGTTTTCAGGACAGGGGTTAGCGGCTACACCTTC.

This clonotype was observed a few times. The CDR3: CASSSYPSRDRDEKPQHF. CDR3 bases: TGTGCCAGCAGCTCATACCCCTCCCGGGACAGGGATGAGAAGCCCCAGCATTTT. The rearrangement links TRBV7-9 to TRBJ1-5; TRBD1 aligns across 9 bases. V trimming: 4 bases; J trimming: 8 bases; junction bases outside the gene matches: 18. Germline CDR1 is SEHNR and CDR2 is FQNEAQ (reference sequence). This CDR3 has 18 residues.

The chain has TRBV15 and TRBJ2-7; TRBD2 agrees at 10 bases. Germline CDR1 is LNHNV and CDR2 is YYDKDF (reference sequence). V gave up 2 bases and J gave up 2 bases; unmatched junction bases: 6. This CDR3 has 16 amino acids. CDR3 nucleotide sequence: TGTGCCACCAGCAGACTGCTAGCGGGAGCCGCCTACGAGCAGTACTTC. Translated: CATSRLLAGAAYEQYF.

The CDR3 DNA reads as TGCGCCAGCACCATGAACCAGGGCCCTGAAGCTTTCTTT. Translation gives CASTMNQGPEAFF. The chain combines TRBV5-1 with TRBJ1-1, with a possible D match to TRBD1 (5 bases). Germline CDR1 SGHRS, CDR2 YFSETQ. This CDR3 is built from 13 residues. Between the trimmed V and J ends, which lost 6 bases and 6 bases, there was a span of 15 bases.

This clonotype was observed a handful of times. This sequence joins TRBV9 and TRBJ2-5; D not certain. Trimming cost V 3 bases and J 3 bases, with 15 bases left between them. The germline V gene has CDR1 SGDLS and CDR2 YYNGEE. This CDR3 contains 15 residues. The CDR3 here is CASSASTFGEETQYF. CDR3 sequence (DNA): TGTGCCAGCAGCGCTTCAACTTTTGGGGAAGAGACCCAGTACTTC.

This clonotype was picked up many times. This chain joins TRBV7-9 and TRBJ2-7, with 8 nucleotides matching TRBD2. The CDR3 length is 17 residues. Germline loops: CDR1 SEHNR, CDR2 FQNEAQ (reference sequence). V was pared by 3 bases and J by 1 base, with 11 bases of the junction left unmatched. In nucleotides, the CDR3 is TGTGCCAGCAGCTTGTTTACGGCGGGAGGACGGTCCTACGAGCAGTACTTC. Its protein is CASSLFTAGGRSYEQYF. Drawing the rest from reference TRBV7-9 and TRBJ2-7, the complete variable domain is DTGVSQNPRHKITKRGQNVTFRCDPISEHNRLYWYRQTLGQGPEFLTYFQNEAQLEKSRLLSDRFSAERPKGSFSTLEIQRTEQGDSAMYLCASSLFTAGGRSYEQYFGPGTRLTVT.